Each of the 18 T cell receptor beta chains below was sequenced from the same sample in a study of blood T cell repertoires in COVID-19. Sequencing was performed with immunoSEQ multiplex PCR; in TCRdb, only in-frame clones are kept and a portion is missing. The data contain roughly 120,000 clones, more than 80% of them singletons. The sample comprised peripheral blood. The receptors stem from a woman in her fifties or sixties with acute or convalescent COVID-19.

The chain uses TRBV11-3 and TRBJ1-1; unclear D gene. Germline V lookup: CDR1 SGHNT, CDR2 YENEEA. Deletions cut 3 bases from V and 0 bases from J, with 5 bases between. The CDR3 sequence is 13 residues long. This chain's CDR3 is CASSFEVNTEAFF. CDR3 in DNA: TGTGCCAGCAGCTTTGAGGTGAACACTGAAGCTTTCTTT.

The V and J genes are TRBV13 and TRBJ2-7, with 7 positions matching TRBD1. After removal of 3 bases from V and 0 bases from J, the junction contained 2 bases not matched to a gene. The germline CDR1 and CDR2 sequences are PRHDT and FYEKMQ (reference sequence). The CDR3 has 14 residues. The CDR3 loop is CASSFRDSSYEQYV. The CDR3 nucleotides read TGTGCCAGCAGCTTCCGGGACAGCTCCTACGAGCAGTACGTC.

This clone was observed once. CDR3 nucleotide sequence: TGCGCCAGCAGCTTGCCCCGAGGGACAACTAATGAAAAACTGTTTTTT. It specifies CASSLPRGTTNEKLFF. The chain couples TRBV5-1 to TRBJ1-4; D not certain. This CDR3 contains 16 residues. V gave up 1 base and J gave up 0 bases, with 10 bases separating them. Germline assignment: CDR1 SGHRS and CDR2 YFSETQ.

The chain combines TRBV27 with TRBJ1-1; a weak D match, TRBD1 (5 bases). Germline V gene data show CDR1 as MNHEY and CDR2 as SMNVEV (reference sequence). V was clipped by 3 bases and J by 6 bases, with 14 bases between them. The CDR3 has 14 residues. As DNA, the CDR3 is TGTGCCAGCAGTTTTAGAACAGGACACGCTGAAGCTTTCTTT. It yields the protein CASSFRTGHAEAFF.

The chain couples TRBV11-2 to TRBJ2-2; 8 bases line up with TRBD1. V shed 3 bases, J shed 1 base, and the junction held 4 bases outside the gene matches. The CDR3 is 16 amino acids. CDR1 is SGHAT and CDR2 is FQNNGV in the germline V gene. The CDR3, as DNA: TGTGCCAGCAGCTTTTCCGGGACAGGGAACACCGGGGAGCTGTTTTTT. This sequence encodes CASSFSGTGNTGELFF.

This clone showed up just a few times. The V and J genes are TRBV4-2 and TRBJ1-3; D not certain. CDR1 is LGHNA and CDR2 is YNFKEQ in the germline V gene. The CDR3 consists of 12 residues. V was shortened by 3 bases and J by 7 bases, with 7 bases between the two germline ends. The CDR3: CASSQFRNTIYF. The CDR3 nucleotides read TGTGCCAGCAGCCAGTTCAGGAACACCATATATTTT.

V is TRBV15 and J is TRBJ2-5; tentatively, D is TRBD1 (5 bases). The germline V and J ends were trimmed by 0 bases and 1 base, with 9 bases remaining between them. The germline V gene has CDR1 LNHNV and CDR2 YYDKDF (reference sequence). The CDR3 length is 15 residues. The CDR3 reads CATSRDRVRQETQYF. CDR3 bases: TGTGCCACCAGCAGAGACAGGGTTCGCCAAGAGACCCAGTACTTC.

This sequence joins TRBV10-1 and TRBJ2-7; no reliable D call. Germline CDR1 WNHNN, CDR2 SYGVQD (reference sequence). CDR3 length equals 15 residues. The ends were cut back, 0 bases at V and 7 bases at J, with 16 bases in the middle. For the CDR3, the DNA is TGCGCCAGCAGTGAGTCGGGTAGTAGTCCGGGTGAGCAGTACTTC. It yields the protein CASSESGSSPGEQYF.

This chain joins TRBV29-1 and TRBJ2-1; a weak D match, TRBD2 (6 bases). Germline V gives CDR1 SQVTM, CDR2 ANQGSEA. The V end lost 1 base, the J end lost 7 bases, and 23 bases lay between the germline ends. The CDR3 sequence is 17 residues long. As DNA, the CDR3 is TGCAGCGTTGAAGGTTGGCTTCGGACAACTGGGGGGAATGAGCAGTTCTTC. This encodes CSVEGWLRTTGGNEQFF.

This clone was seen just once. This sequence joins TRBV7-9 and TRBJ2-7; tentatively, D is TRBD1 (5 bases). Trimming took off 5 bases at V and 0 bases at J, with 14 bases between the two ends. CDR1 SEHNR and CDR2 FQNEAQ come from the germline V gene (reference sequence). The CDR3 is 15 amino acids. The DNA of the CDR3 is TGTGCCAGCAGCCCACAGGCAGCGCTCTCCTACGAGCAGTACTTC. Its protein product is CASSPQAALSYEQYF.

This sequence joins TRBV30 and TRBJ1-5; 11 nucleotides line up with TRBD1. J was trimmed by 5 bases and V by 5 bases; bases with no gene match: 2. Germline V lookup: CDR1 GTSNPN, CDR2 SVGIG (reference sequence). The CDR3 is 13 residues long. In DNA form, the CDR3 reads TGTGCCTGGGGACAGGGGGCCGATCAGCCCCAGCATTTT. This codes for CAWGQGADQPQHF.

This chain connects TRBV7-8 to TRBJ1-1, with D hard to call. Trimming stripped 1 base from V and 1 base from J, with 7 bases between. Germline V lookup: CDR1 SGHVS, CDR2 FQNEAQ. The CDR3 runs to 14 residues. CDR3 region: CASSLVHRNTEAFF. The CDR3 nucleotides are TGTGCCAGCAGCTTAGTGCACAGGAACACTGAAGCTTTCTTT.

The chain is built from TRBV4-1 and TRBJ1-2; possible D gene TRBD1, 6 bases. This CDR3 contains 16 residues. Trimming pared 2 bases from V and 2 bases from J, leaving 15 bases between. Per the germline V gene, CDR1 is MGHRA and CDR2 is YSYEKL. CDR3 coding DNA: TGCGCCAGCAGCCAAAACCCTACCGACAGGAACTATGGCTACACCTTC. The encoded protein is CASSQNPTDRNYGYTF.

This rearrangement joins TRBV5-1 to TRBJ1-2, with TRBD1 matching 10 bases. CDR3 length equals 15 residues. Germline V lookup: CDR1 SGHRS, CDR2 YFSETQ. V lost 4 bases to trimming and J lost 8 bases; unmatched junction nucleotides: 11. The CDR3 here is CASSPEGQGNWGYTF. The CDR3 coding sequence is TGCGCCAGCAGCCCCGAGGGACAGGGGAACTGGGGCTACACCTTC.

The chain joins TRBV7-2 to TRBJ1-1; 8 nucleotides line up with TRBD1. V was pared by 5 bases and J by 5 bases, with 10 bases of the junction left unmatched. Germline CDR1 reads SGHTA; CDR2 reads FQGNSA. This CDR3 has 15 residues. CDR3 in DNA: TGTGCCAGCAGCCCGACAGGGGCCGGAGGGACTGAAGCTTTCTTT. Protein sequence: CASSPTGAGGTEAFF. Full variable domain (rest looked up from reference TRBV7-2 and TRBJ1-1): GAGVSQSPSNKVTEKGKDVELRCDPISGHTALYWYRQSLGQGLEFLIYFQGNSAPDKSGLPSDRFSAERTGGSVSTLTIQRTQQEDSAVYLCASSPTGAGGTEAFFGQGTRLTVV.

The genes are TRBV19 and TRBJ1-5, with no clear D. Looked up from germline, CDR1 is LNHDA and CDR2 is SQIVND (reference sequence). The CDR3 is made up of 15 amino acids. V was cut by 7 bases and J by 0 bases, with 13 bases left in between. The CDR3 is CASTDTAYSNQPQHF. CDR3 bases: TGTGCCAGTACTGACACGGCGTATAGCAATCAGCCCCAGCATTTT.

The chain combines TRBV9 with TRBJ1-4, with a tentative D call TRBD1 (5 bases). V was pared by 4 bases and J by 0 bases, with 13 bases between. The CDR3 length is 16 residues. The germline V gene has CDR1 SGDLS and CDR2 YYNGEE. In DNA form, the CDR3 reads TGTGCCAGCAGCCCCTCCGGGGGGGCAACTAATGAAAAACTGTTTTTT. Translated: CASSPSGGATNEKLFF.

The chain employs TRBV15 and TRBJ2-7, with a tentative D call TRBD2 (7 bases). The CDR3 is made up of 15 amino acids. The germline V gene has CDR1 LNHNV and CDR2 YYDKDF (reference sequence). The V gene lost 3 bases and the J gene lost 2 bases, with 14 bases spanning the gap. The CDR3 reads CATSRGGRGAYEQYV. The CDR3 nucleotides read TGTGCCACCAGCAGGGGTGGGAGGGGGGCCTACGAGCAGTACGTC.